This TCR beta chain originates from a study of T cell repertoires in cytomegalovirus infection. Turning to the study itself: Matching HLA type, along with CMV infection, was indicated by public TCR beta signatures.

With regard to this clonotype: Antigen specificity is unknown.

The CDR3 runs to 11 residues. The germline CDR1 and CDR2 sequences are SGHVT and SQSDAQ. Trimming cost V 3 bases and J 9 bases, with 8 bases left between them. TCRdb re-derived calls from the reads in MiXCR, one entry per CDR3 protein. Of some 600,000 distinct CDR3 sequences detected, roughly 24% appear once; the ten largest clones hold 7% to 9%. General observations from the study: Cumulative frequency of public TCR beta families picked out carriers of CMV plus the relevant HLA. Predominance within the ex vivo response was attributable to HLA-C-restricted CMV-specific TCR beta clonotypes.

The sequenced sample was CD8+ T cells from PBMCs. The TCR originated in a human donor in good health (CMV status not recorded). Some clones in this sample may be carry-over from other donors' samples. The rearrangement joins TRBV7-4 to TRBJ2-5, with D perhaps TRBD1 or TRBD2 (5 bases each). Written as DNA, the CDR3 is TGTGCCAGCAGCTTGAGAGGGGCCCAGTACTTC. Its protein is CASSLRGAQYF.